Following are 16 T cell receptor beta chains from one sample sequenced in a study of cytomegalovirus exposure and HLA in healthy donors. The study ran its PCR with 60 Vbeta and 13 Jbeta primers. The repertoire was sequenced with immunoSEQ multiplex PCR; TCRdb's copy has only in-frame clones and lacks some. In the table there are about 180,000 clones, 65% to 85% of which are singletons. Sequencing was carried out using PBMCs. The source of these receptors is a girl aged 10 to 17 in good health and CMV-seropositive.

The V call is TRBV19, the J call TRBJ2-3; TRBD2 matches at 11 bases. Germline CDR1 reads LNHDA; CDR2 reads SQIVND (reference sequence). The CDR3 is made up of 15 amino acids. Unmatched junction bases numbered 5, after V lost 8 bases and J lost 1 base. The CDR3 nucleotides are TGTGCCAGTTTTAGCGGGAGGGCCGGCACAGATACGCAGTATTTT. Amino acid sequence: CASFSGRAGTDTQYF.

The V call is TRBV7-6, the J call TRBJ1-5, with 10 positions matching TRBD1. The germline CDR1 and CDR2 sequences are SGHVS and FNYEAQ. The CDR3 spans 19 residues. Trimming removed 3 bases from V and 0 bases from J; junction bases left unmatched: 11. The DNA of the CDR3 is TGTGCCAGCAGCTTCCTACCGGGACAGGGGACCTATAGCAATCAGCCCCAGCATTTT. Its protein is CASSFLPGQGTYSNQPQHF.

V usage is TRBV6-4 and J usage is TRBJ2-2; D may be TRBD2 (7 bases). This CDR3 has 15 amino acids. V lost 2 bases, J lost 2 bases, and 9 bases lay in between. The germline V gene has CDR1 MRHNA and CDR2 SNTAGT. CDR3 DNA: TGTGCCAGCAGTGACAGGGGGGGAAACACCGGGGAGCTGTTTTTT. As protein: CASSDRGGNTGELFF.

J is TRBJ2-5 and V is TRBV29-1; TRBD1 might be the D (6 bases). The CDR3 sequence is 14 residues long. Germline lookup yields CDR1 SQVTM and CDR2 ANQGSEA. V dropped 4 bases and J dropped 1 base, with 13 bases sitting between them. DNA of the CDR3: TGCAGCGTTGGGCCCAGGGGCGGCCAAGAGACCCAGTACTTC. It specifies CSVGPRGGQETQYF.

The chain couples TRBV5-1 to TRBJ1-1, with D perhaps matching TRBD1 (6 bases). V dropped 4 bases and J dropped 2 bases, with 15 bases sitting between them. Per the germline V gene, CDR1 is SGHRS and CDR2 is YFSETQ. The CDR3 runs 15 residues. CDR3 DNA sequence: TGCGCCAGCAGCCCAGGAACAGGGTCAAACACTGAAGCTTTCTTT. Translating gives CASSPGTGSNTEAFF.

The chain recombines TRBV6-5 with TRBJ2-7; D not certain. Trimming took off 2 bases at V and 2 bases at J, with 10 bases between the two ends. The CDR3 is 14 residues long. CDR1 is MNHEY, CDR2 SVGAGI, per germline. CDR3 DNA: TGTGCCAGCAGTTACAACGCAGGAACCTACGAGCAGTACTTC. As protein: CASSYNAGTYEQYF.

The genes are TRBV5-1 and TRBJ2-3; possible D gene TRBD1, 6 bases. The CDR3 runs 12 residues. Germline CDR1 SGHRS, CDR2 YFSETQ. The ends were cut back, 7 bases at V and 2 bases at J, with 8 bases in the middle. This CDR3 reads CASRDNTDTQYF. CDR3 nucleotide sequence: TGCGCCAGCCGGGACAACACAGATACGCAGTATTTT.

This chain links TRBV6-1 with TRBJ2-7; D is ambiguous. The germline V gene encodes CDR1 MNHNS and CDR2 SASEGT. Trimming took off 5 bases at V and 6 bases at J, with 20 bases between the two ends. The CDR3 contains 15 residues. CDR3 residues: CASSRLAVSLGEQYF. CDR3 coding DNA: TGTGCCAGCAGTCGATTAGCTGTGTCTTTGGGCGAGCAGTACTTC.

V is TRBV7-6 and J is TRBJ2-3; D not certain. Germline values: CDR1 SGHVS, CDR2 FNYEAQ. Deletions cut 0 bases from V and 2 bases from J, with 6 bases between. This CDR3 has 14 amino acids. The CDR3, as DNA: TGTGCCAGCAGCTTAGCGCGGTCCACAGATACGCAGTATTTT. It specifies CASSLARSTDTQYF.

V and J are TRBV2 and TRBJ2-2; no clear D. The CDR3 is made up of 18 amino acids. Germline CDR1 and CDR2: SNHLY and FYNNEI. V lost 3 bases and J lost 0, with 17 bases in between. DNA of the CDR3: TGTGCCAGCAGTGATGACTCTCAAGGTAAAGCGAACACCGGGGAGCTGTTTTTT. Its translation: CASSDDSQGKANTGELFF.

The chain uses TRBV18 and TRBJ1-2, with a tentative D call TRBD1 (6 bases). The V gene's germline CDR1 is KGHSH and CDR2 LQKENI. This CDR3 has 15 amino acids. With 0 bases removed from V and 6 bases from J, the gap between germline ends came to 14 bases. The CDR3 coding sequence is TGTGCCAGCTCACCACCGTCTACAGGGACGGATGGCTACACCTTC. Its protein is CASSPPSTGTDGYTF.

The rearrangement links TRBV4-1 to TRBJ1-5; 8 nucleotides align to TRBD1. The J segment lost 4 bases and the V segment lost 1 base, leaving 6 bases of the junction unmatched. The CDR3 has 16 amino acids. Germline CDR1 MGHRA, CDR2 YSYEKL. As DNA, the CDR3 is TGCGCCAGCAGCCAAGGCCCGACAGGGGTTAATCAGCCCCAGCATTTT. Protein: CASSQGPTGVNQPQHF.

The table lists this clone with a few counts. The chain uses TRBV30 and TRBJ2-1, with unresolved D. This CDR3 region has 12 residues. V was cut by 1 base and J by 3 bases, with 4 bases left in between. The germline gives CDR1 GTSNPN, CDR2 SVGIG (reference sequence). In DNA, the CDR3 is TGTGCCTGGAGTGGAGACTACAATGAGCAGTTCTTC. Translating it yields CAWSGDYNEQFF.

This rearrangement joins TRBV5-4 to TRBJ2-1; the D gene is possibly TRBD2 (6 bases). Trimming took 0 bases from V and 7 from J, leaving 14 bases between them. The CDR3 runs to 15 residues. Germline CDR1 SGHNT, CDR2 YYREEE (reference sequence). The CDR3 DNA reads TGTGCCAGCAGCTTGGGAGGAGTAGCGGCGAATGAGCAGTTCTTC. It translates to CASSLGGVAANEQFF.

Turning to this clone: Distinct nucleotide sequences in the sample also encode this CDR3. CDR3 nucleotides: TGTGCCAGCAGCAAAGGGACTAGCGGAAACTACGAGCAGTACTTC. Its translation: CASSKGTSGNYEQYF. The genes are TRBV5-4 and TRBJ2-7; TRBD2 aligns across 11 bases. The germline V gene has CDR1 SGHNT and CDR2 YYREEE (reference sequence). CDR3 length: 15 residues. Trimming at V came to 4 bases and at J to 3 bases, leaving 6 bases not matched to a gene.

This chain links TRBV7-9 with TRBJ2-1, with 11 bases aligning to TRBD2. Trimming took 3 bases from V and 4 from J; bases not matched to a gene: 2. CDR1 SEHNR and CDR2 FQNEAQ come from the germline V gene (reference sequence). This CDR3 has 15 residues. The CDR3 DNA is TGTGCCAGCAGCTTCGGGACTAGCGGTTACAATGAGCAGTTCTTC. As protein: CASSFGTSGYNEQFF.